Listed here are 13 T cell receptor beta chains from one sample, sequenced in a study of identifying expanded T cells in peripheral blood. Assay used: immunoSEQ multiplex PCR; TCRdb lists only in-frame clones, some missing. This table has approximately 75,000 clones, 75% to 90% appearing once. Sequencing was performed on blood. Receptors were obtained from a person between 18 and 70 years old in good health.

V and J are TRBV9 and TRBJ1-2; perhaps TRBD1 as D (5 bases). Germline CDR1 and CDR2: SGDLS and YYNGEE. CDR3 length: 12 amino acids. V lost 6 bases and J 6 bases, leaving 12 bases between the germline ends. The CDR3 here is CASNQGGDGYTF. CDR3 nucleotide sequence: TGTGCCAGCAATCAGGGTGGGGATGGCTACACCTTC.

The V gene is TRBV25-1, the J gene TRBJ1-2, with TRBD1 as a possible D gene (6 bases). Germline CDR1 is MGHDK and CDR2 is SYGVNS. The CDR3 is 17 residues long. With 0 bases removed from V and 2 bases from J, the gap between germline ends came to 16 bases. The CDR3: CASSEYKGDGLNYGYTF. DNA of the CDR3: TGTGCCAGCAGTGAATACAAGGGGGACGGACTAAACTATGGCTACACCTTC.

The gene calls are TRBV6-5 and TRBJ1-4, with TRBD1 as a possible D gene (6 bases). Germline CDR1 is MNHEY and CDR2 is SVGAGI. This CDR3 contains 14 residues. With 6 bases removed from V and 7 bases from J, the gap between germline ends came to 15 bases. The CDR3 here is CASRPTGMGEKLFF. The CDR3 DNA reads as TGTGCCAGCAGGCCCACAGGGATGGGTGAAAAACTGTTTTTT.

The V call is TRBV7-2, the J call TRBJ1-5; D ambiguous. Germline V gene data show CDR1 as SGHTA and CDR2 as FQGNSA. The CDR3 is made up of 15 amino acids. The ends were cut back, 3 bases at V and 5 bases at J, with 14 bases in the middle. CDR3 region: CASSFALGSDQPQHF. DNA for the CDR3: TGTGCCAGCAGCTTTGCATTGGGGTCGGATCAGCCCCAGCATTTT.

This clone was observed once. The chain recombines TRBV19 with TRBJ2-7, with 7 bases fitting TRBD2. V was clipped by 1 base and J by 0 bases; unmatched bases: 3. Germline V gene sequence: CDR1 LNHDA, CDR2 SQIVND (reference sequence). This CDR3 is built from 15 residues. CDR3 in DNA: TGTGCCAGTAGTATAGGGCTAGCGGCCTCCTACGAGCAGTACTTC. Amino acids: CASSIGLAASYEQYF. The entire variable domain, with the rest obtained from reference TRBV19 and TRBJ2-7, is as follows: DGGITQSPKYLFRKEGQNVTLSCEQNLNHDAMYWYRQDPGQGLRLIYYSQIVNDFQKGDIAEGYSVSREKKESFPLTVTSAQKNPTAFYLCASSIGLAASYEQYFGPGTRLTVT.

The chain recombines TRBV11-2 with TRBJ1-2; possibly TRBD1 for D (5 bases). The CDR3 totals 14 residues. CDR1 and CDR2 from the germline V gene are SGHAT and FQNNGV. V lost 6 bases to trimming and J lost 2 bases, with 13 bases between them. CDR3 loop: CASRRGYSNYGYTF. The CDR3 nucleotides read TGTGCCAGCAGGCGGGGGTACAGCAACTATGGCTACACCTTC.

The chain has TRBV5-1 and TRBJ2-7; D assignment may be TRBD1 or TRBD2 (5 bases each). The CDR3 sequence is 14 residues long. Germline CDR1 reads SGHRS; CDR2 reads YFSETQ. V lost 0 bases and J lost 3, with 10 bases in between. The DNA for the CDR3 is TGCGCCAGCAGCTTGGGAGGGACCAACTACGAGCAGTACTTC. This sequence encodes CASSLGGTNYEQYF.

CDR3 amino acids: CAWRRQARGEKLFF. CDR3 DNA sequence: TGTGCCTGGAGAAGACAGGCCAGGGGTGAAAAACTGTTTTTT. The chain has TRBV30 and TRBJ1-4; maybe TRBD1 (6 bases). The V gene's germline CDR1 is GTSNPN and CDR2 SVGIG (reference sequence). The V end lost 3 bases, the J end lost 7 bases, and 15 bases lay between the germline ends. CDR3 length equals 14 residues.

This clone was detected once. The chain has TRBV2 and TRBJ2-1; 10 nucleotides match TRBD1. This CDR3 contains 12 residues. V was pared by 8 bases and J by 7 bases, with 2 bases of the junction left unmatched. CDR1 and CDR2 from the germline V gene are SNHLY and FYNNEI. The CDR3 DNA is TGTGCCAGCGGACAGGGGGGTAATGAGCAGTTCTTC. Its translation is CASGQGGNEQFF.

CDR3 bases: TGTGCCAGCAGTTTATCAGGGCTATATCAGCCCCAGCATTTT. Translation: CASSLSGLYQPQHF. V and J are TRBV28 and TRBJ1-5, with D possibly matching TRBD1 (5 bases). From germline, CDR1 is MDHEN and CDR2 SYDVKM. This CDR3 has 14 residues. Trimming pared 1 base from V and 5 bases from J, leaving 9 bases between.

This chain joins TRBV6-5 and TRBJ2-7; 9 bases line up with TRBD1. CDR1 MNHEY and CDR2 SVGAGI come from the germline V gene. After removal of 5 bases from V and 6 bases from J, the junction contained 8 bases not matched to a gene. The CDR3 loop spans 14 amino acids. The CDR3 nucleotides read TGTGCCAGCAGTCGGGGACAGGGAGCAAGCGAGCAGTACTTC. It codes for CASSRGQGASEQYF.

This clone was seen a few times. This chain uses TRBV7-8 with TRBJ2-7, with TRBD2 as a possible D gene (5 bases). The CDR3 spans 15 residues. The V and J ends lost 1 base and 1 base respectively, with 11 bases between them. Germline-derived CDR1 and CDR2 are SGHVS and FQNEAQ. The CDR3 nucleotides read TGTGCCAGCAGCTTAGAGGCGGGCGGTTCCTACGAGCAGTACTTC. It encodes CASSLEAGGSYEQYF.

This chain's CDR3 is CASRGRISGANVLTF. The CDR3 nucleotides are TGTGCCAGCAGGGGGCGGATCTCTGGGGCCAACGTCCTGACTTTC. V usage is TRBV7-2 and J usage is TRBJ2-6; perhaps TRBD1 as D (5 bases). CDR3 length: 15 residues. Germline CDR1 SGHTA, CDR2 FQGNSA. V shed 6 bases and J shed 0 bases, with 9 bases lying between them.